Listed below are T cell receptor beta chains from one sample, sequenced in a study of blood T cell repertoires in COVID-19. Using immunoSEQ multiplex PCR, the repertoire was profiled, and TCRdb retains in-frame clones only, with some absent. This sample has approximately 250,000 clones; almost 85% occur once, and the top ten carry less than 4.5%. The material sequenced was peripheral blood. The receptors here all came from a man between 50 and 59 years old with acute or convalescent COVID-19. Each CDR3 is given with its conserved first and last residue. D genes are given only for firm matches. Clone size is not always given. Where it is, it says once, few, many or a class for expanded clones.

J	D	V	size	CDR3	DNA
TRBJ2-7	TRBD1	TRBV19	once	CASSPKPGQGGSYEQYF	TGTGCCAGTAGTCCCAAACCGGGACAGGGGGGATCCTACGAGCAGTACTTC
TRBJ2-7	.	TRBV15	.	CATSRSLRDEQYF	TGTGCCACCAGCAGATCCCTCAGGGACGAGCAGTACTTC
TRBJ2-7	.	TRBV11-2	.	CASSPHHEQYF	TGTGCCAGCAGCCCACACCACGAGCAGTACTTC
TRBJ2-5	.	TRBV12-3/TRBV12-4	.	CASSFRETQYF	TGTGCCAGCAGTTTTCGGGAGACCCAGTACTTC
TRBJ2-7	TRBD2	TRBV28	.	CASSFRGSGRAEQYF	TGTGCCAGCAGTTTCCGGGGTAGCGGGAGGGCGGAGCAGTACTTC
TRBJ2-2	TRBD2	TRBV6-2/TRBV6-3	few	CASSPETSGYQGELFF	TGTGCCAGCAGTCCCGAGACTAGCGGGTATCAGGGGGAGCTGTTTTTT
TRBJ1-1	TRBD1	TRBV30	.	CAWKVTGGTEAFF	TGTGCCTGGAAGGTGACAGGGGGCACTGAAGCTTTCTTT
TRBJ2-7	.	TRBV7-9	.	CASSATYEQYF	TGTGCCAGCAGCGCGACCTACGAGCAGTACTTC
TRBJ1-1	.	TRBV18	.	CASSLSSRIVENTEAFF	TGTGCCAGCTCACTGTCGAGCAGGATAGTGGAGAACACTGAAGCTTTCTTT
TRBJ2-5	TRBD2	TRBV11-3	.	CASSFYSGTETQYF	TGTGCCAGCAGCTTCTATAGCGGGACTGAGACCCAGTACTTC
TRBJ1-1	TRBD1	TRBV30	.	CAWNRGLGTEAFF	TGTGCCTGGAACAGGGGGCTAGGTACTGAAGCTTTCTTT
TRBJ2-3	TRBD1	TRBV19	.	CASSKHRGSTDTQYF	TGTGCCAGTAGTAAACACAGGGGGAGCACAGATACGCAGTATTTT
TRBJ2-5	TRBD2	TRBV2	.	CASTRAGRQETQYF	TGTGCCAGCACCCGAGCGGGGAGGCAAGAGACCCAGTACTTC
TRBJ2-5	.	TRBV29-1	.	CSVEWAFAETQYF	TGCAGCGTTGAATGGGCATTCGCGGAGACCCAGTACTTC
TRBJ1-1	TRBD1	TRBV18	.	CASSPPGQGGSRGTEAFF	TGTGCCAGCTCACCTCCGGGACAGGGAGGTTCAAGGGGGACTGAAGCTTTCTTT
TRBJ1-2	.	TRBV9	.	CASSVSGQTNNYGYTF	TGTGCCAGCAGCGTAAGCGGACAGACCAATAACTATGGCTACACCTTC
TRBJ1-3	.	TRBV6-5	once	CASSPRNSGGTIYF	TGTGCCAGCAGCCCGCGAAACAGCGGCGGCACCATATATTTT
TRBJ2-7	TRBD2	TRBV11-3	once	CASSSPGLAPTSF	TGTGCCAGCAGCTCTCCGGGACTAGCCCCGACTAGCTTC
TRBJ1-2	TRBD1	TRBV6-5	.	CASSRDSYGYTF	TGTGCCAGCAGCCGGGACAGCTATGGCTACACCTTC
TRBJ2-4	TRBD1	TRBV3-1/TRBV3-2	.	CASSQDWGQGGQGDIQYF	TGTGCCAGCAGCCAAGATTGGGGCCAAGGGGGACAGGGCGACATTCAGTACTTC
TRBJ2-2	.	TRBV19	.	CASSIGEEPNTGELFF	TGTGCCAGTAGTATAGGGGAGGAGCCGAACACCGGGGAGCTGTTTTTT
TRBJ2-7	.	TRBV6-5	.	CASSGNHEQYF	TGTGCCAGCAGCGGTAATCACGAGCAGTACTTC
TRBJ1-5	.	TRBV5-6	once	CASSAPGVNQPQHF	TGTGCCAGCAGCGCGCCAGGGGTCAATCAGCCCCAGCATTTT
TRBJ2-3	TRBD2	TRBV15	.	CATSSGTSGSTDTQYF	TGTGCCACCAGCAGCGGGACTAGCGGTAGCACAGATACGCAGTATTTT
TRBJ2-2	.	TRBV2	.	CASSVSTGELFF	TGTGCCAGCAGTGTGTCTACCGGGGAGCTGTTTTTT
TRBJ1-4	TRBD1	TRBV23-1	once	CASSHFLGTGNEKLFF	TGCGCCAGCAGTCATTTCCTCGGGACAGGGAATGAAAAACTGTTTTTT
TRBJ1-2	.	TRBV5-5	.	CASSLSGARFTF	TGTGCCAGCAGCTTAAGCGGGGCCCGCTTTACCTTC
TRBJ2-5	TRBD1	TRBV6-5	.	CASSYSTLTGPETQYF	TGTGCCAGCAGTTACTCTACTTTGACAGGGCCAGAGACCCAGTACTTC
TRBJ2-5	TRBD1	TRBV7-2	few	CASSQMGQGAETQYF	TGTGCCAGCAGCCAAATGGGACAGGGTGCGGAGACCCAGTACTTC
TRBJ1-1	.	TRBV4-2	.	CASSQGSQGNTEAFF	TGTGCCAGCAGCCAAGGGTCACAGGGGAACACTGAAGCTTTCTTT
TRBJ1-4	TRBD1	TRBV19	.	CASSRGQGWEKLFF	TGTGCCAGTAGTAGGGGACAGGGTTGGGAAAAACTGTTTTTT
TRBJ2-2	.	TRBV19	.	CASSITSGINTGELFF	TGTGCCAGTAGTATAACTTCCGGGATTAACACCGGGGAGCTGTTTTTT
TRBJ2-2	TRBD1	TRBV19	.	CASSIGGGTGRTGELFF	TGTGCCAGTAGTATAGGAGGGGGGACAGGGAGGACCGGGGAGCTGTTTTTT
TRBJ2-2	TRBD1	TRBV6-5	few	CASSYRTGIMAGELFF	TGTGCCAGCAGTTACCGGACAGGGATAATGGCCGGGGAGCTGTTTTTT
TRBJ1-3	TRBD1	TRBV18	few	CASSPDRVGNTIYF	TGTGCCAGCTCACCGGACAGGGTTGGAAACACCATATATTTT
TRBJ2-7	.	TRBV7-9	.	CASSQRQDIYEQYF	TGTGCCAGCAGCCAAAGACAGGATATCTACGAGCAGTACTTC
TRBJ2-7	TRBD2	TRBV7-9	.	CASSPTGTSDSYEQYF	TGTGCCAGCAGCCCAACGGGGACTAGCGACTCCTACGAGCAGTACTTC
TRBJ1-1	.	TRBV10-3	.	CAIKGWEGPSTEAFF	TGTGCCATCAAAGGTTGGGAGGGCCCCAGCACTGAAGCTTTCTTT
TRBJ2-3	TRBD2	TRBV6-4	few	CASSAGETTDTQYF	TGTGCCAGCAGCGCGGGAGAGACCACAGATACGCAGTATTTT
TRBJ1-2	.	TRBV28	.	CASSSTGTYGYTF	TGTGCCAGCAGTTCCACAGGGACCTATGGCTACACCTTC
TRBJ2-5	.	TRBV3-1/TRBV3-2	.	CASSQDAGNQVKGTQYF	TGTGCCAGCAGCCAAGATGCAGGGAACCAGGTAAAGGGGACCCAGTACTTC
TRBJ2-1	TRBD1	TRBV19	once	CASSRQGSSYNEQFF	TGTGCCAGTAGTCGACAGGGAAGCTCCTACAATGAGCAGTTCTTC
TRBJ1-1	TRBD1	TRBV5-6	.	CASSLEGAQSLGAFF	TGTGCCAGCAGCTTGGAGGGGGCGCAGTCGTTAGGGGCTTTCTTT
TRBJ1-5	.	TRBV7-6	.	CASSLSVQGTKMYSNQPQHF	TGTGCCAGCAGCTTATCGGTGCAGGGAACGAAGATGTATAGCAATCAGCCCCAGCATTTT
TRBJ2-3	.	TRBV24-1	.	CATRSQTDTQYF	TGTGCCACCCGGAGCCAGACAGATACGCAGTATTTT
TRBJ1-2	TRBD1	TRBV6-6	once	CASSSLRTGRYAIFYGYTF	TGTGCCAGCAGCTCCTTGAGGACAGGAAGATACGCTATCTTCTATGGCTACACCTTC
TRBJ1-4	.	TRBV12-3/TRBV12-4	.	CASSSGMEKLFF	TGTGCCAGCAGTTCCGGGATGGAAAAACTGTTTTTT
TRBJ1-6	TRBD1	TRBV30	.	CAWSPTDRGRNSPLHF	TGTGCCTGGAGTCCTACCGACAGGGGGAGGAATTCACCCCTCCACTTT
TRBJ2-1	.	TRBV11-3	.	CASSQTYRAEQFF	TGTGCCAGCAGCCAAACGTACAGGGCTGAGCAGTTCTTC
TRBJ1-5	TRBD1	TRBV3-1/TRBV3-2	.	CASSQLGTGENQPQHF	TGTGCCAGCAGCCAATTGGGGACAGGGGAGAATCAGCCCCAGCATTTT
TRBJ2-7	TRBD2	TRBV5-1	few	CASTSSGRTTEQYF	TGCGCCAGCACTTCTAGCGGGAGGACCACCGAGCAGTACTTC
TRBJ2-5	.	TRBV30	once	CAWSRGEETQYF	TGTGCCTGGAGTCGCGGAGAAGAGACCCAGTACTTC
TRBJ2-7	.	TRBV5-4	.	CASGVGGRRESEQYF	TGTGCCAGCGGGGTTGGGGGGCGGCGGGAGAGCGAGCAGTACTTC
TRBJ2-7	TRBD1	TRBV6-5	.	CASRLDRAHEQYF	TGTGCCAGCAGACTAGACAGGGCCCACGAGCAGTACTTC
TRBJ2-4	TRBD1	TRBV18	.	CASSTGQGDSKNIQYF	TGTGCCAGCTCCACGGGACAGGGGGATAGCAAAAACATTCAGTACTTC
TRBJ1-2	.	TRBV19	.	CASSIPTVHVAYGYTF	TGTGCCAGTAGTATCCCGACAGTCCACGTTGCCTATGGCTACACCTTC
TRBJ1-5	TRBD1	TRBV2	.	CASSKGQAGHQPQHF	TGTGCCAGCAGTAAGGGACAGGCCGGTCATCAGCCCCAGCATTTT